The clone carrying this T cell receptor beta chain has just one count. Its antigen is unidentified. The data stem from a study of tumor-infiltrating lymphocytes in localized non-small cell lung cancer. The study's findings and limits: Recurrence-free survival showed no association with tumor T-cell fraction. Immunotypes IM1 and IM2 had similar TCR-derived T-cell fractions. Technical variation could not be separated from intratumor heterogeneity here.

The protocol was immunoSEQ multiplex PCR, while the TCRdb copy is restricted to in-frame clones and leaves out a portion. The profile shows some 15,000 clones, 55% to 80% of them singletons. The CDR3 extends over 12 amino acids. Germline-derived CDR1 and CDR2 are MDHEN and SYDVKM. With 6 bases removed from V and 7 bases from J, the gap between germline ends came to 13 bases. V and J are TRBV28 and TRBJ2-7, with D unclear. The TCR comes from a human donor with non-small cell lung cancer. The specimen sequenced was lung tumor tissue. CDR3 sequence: CASRASVVEQYF. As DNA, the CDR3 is TGTGCCAGCAGGGCTTCGGTTGTGGAGCAGTACTTC.